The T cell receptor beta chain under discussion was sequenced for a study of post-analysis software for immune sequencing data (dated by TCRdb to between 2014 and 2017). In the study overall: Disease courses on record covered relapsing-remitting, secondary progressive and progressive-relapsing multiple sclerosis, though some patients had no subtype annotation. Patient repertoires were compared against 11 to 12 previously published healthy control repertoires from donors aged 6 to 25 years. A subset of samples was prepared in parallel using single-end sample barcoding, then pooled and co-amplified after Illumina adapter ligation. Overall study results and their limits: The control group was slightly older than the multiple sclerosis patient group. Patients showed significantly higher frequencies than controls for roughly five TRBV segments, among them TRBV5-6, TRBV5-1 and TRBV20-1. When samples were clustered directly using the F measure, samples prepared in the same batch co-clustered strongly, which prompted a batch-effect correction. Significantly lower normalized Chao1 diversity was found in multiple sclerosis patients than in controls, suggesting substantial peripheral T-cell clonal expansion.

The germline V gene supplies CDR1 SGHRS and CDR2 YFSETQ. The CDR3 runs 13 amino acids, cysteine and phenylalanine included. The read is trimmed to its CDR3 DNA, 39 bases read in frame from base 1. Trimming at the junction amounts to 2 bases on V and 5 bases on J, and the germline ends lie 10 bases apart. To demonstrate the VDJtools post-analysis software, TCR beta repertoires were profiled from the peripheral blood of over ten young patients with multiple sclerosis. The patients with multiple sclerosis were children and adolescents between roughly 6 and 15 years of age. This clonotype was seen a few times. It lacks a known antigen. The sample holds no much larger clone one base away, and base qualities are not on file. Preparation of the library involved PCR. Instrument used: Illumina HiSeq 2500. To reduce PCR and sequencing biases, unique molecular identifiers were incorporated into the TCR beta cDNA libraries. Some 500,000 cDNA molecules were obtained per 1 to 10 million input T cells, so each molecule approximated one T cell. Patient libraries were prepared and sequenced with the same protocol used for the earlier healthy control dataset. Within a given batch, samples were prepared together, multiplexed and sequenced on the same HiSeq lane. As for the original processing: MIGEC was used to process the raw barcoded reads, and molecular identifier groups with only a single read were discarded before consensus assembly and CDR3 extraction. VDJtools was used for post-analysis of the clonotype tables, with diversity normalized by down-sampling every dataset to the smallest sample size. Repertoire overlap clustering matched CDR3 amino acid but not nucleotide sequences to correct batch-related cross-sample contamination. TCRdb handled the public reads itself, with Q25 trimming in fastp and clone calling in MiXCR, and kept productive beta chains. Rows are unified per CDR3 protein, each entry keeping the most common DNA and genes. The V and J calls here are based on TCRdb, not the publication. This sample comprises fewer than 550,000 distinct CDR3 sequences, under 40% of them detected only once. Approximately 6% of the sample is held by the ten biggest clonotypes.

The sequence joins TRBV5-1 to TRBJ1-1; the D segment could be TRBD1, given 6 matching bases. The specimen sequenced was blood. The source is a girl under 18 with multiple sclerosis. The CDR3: CASSFLDRTEAFF. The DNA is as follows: TGCGCCAGCAGCTTCCTGGACAGAACTGAAGCTTTCTTT.